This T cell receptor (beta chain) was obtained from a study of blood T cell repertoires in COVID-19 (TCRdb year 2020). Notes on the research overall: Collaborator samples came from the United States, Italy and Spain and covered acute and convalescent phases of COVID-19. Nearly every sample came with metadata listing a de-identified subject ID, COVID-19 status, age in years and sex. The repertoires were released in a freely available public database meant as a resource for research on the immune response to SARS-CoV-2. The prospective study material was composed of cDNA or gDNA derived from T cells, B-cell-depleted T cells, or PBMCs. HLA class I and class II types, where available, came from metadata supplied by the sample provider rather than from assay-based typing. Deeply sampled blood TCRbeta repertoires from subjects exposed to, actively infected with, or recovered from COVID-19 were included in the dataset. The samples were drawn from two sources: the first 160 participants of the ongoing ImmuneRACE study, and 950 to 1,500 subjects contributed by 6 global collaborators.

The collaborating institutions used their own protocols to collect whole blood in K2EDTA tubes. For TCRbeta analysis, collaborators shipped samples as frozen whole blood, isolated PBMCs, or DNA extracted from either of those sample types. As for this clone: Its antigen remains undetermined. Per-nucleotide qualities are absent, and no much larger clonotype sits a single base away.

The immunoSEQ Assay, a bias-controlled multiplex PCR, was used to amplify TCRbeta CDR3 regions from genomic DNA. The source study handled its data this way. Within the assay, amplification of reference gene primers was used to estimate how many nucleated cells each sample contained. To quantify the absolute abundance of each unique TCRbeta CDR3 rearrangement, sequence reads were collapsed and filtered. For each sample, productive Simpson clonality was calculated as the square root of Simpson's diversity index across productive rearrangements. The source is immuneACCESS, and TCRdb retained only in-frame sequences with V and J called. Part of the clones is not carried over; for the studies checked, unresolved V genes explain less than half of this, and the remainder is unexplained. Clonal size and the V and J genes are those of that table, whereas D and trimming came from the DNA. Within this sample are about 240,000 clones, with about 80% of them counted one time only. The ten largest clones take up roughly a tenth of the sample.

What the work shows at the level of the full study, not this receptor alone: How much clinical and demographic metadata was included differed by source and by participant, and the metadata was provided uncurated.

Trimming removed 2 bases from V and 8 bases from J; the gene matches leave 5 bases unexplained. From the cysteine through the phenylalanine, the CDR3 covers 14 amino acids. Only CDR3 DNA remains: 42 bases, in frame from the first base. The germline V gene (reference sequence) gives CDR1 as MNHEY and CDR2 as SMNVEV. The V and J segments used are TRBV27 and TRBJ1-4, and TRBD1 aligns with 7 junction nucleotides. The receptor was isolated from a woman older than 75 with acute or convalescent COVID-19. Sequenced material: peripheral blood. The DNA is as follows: TGTGCCAGCAGTTTACAGGGGGTGGGGGAAAAACTGTTTTTT. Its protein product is CASSLQGVGEKLFF.